The 21 T cell receptor beta chains below come from one sample, sequenced in a study of beta chain features in type 1 diabetes. Expressed TCRB transcripts were sequenced, since all the RNA that had been isolated was reverse transcribed. TCRdb's table, derived via immunoSEQ multiplex PCR, lists solely in-frame clones and lacks some. The profile shows fewer than 350,000 clones, roughly a fifth of them singletons. Sequenced: naive CD4+ T cells from blood. These receptors all come from a woman aged 18-29 years in good health.

The rearrangement joins TRBV13 to TRBJ2-6, with TRBD2 as a possible D gene (6 bases). Germline V lookup: CDR1 PRHDT, CDR2 FYEKMQ (reference sequence). Trimming stripped 0 bases from V and 2 bases from J, with 8 bases between. The CDR3 is 16 amino acids. This CDR3 reads CASSLGGGTGANVLTF. The CDR3 DNA follows: TGTGCCAGCAGCTTAGGGGGCGGGACTGGGGCCAACGTCCTGACTTTC.

A remark on this clone: Other DNA sequences in the sample encode the same CDR3. CDR3 sequence reads: CAWSVGGQPQHF. CDR3 sequence (DNA): TGTGCCTGGAGTGTAGGAGGTCAGCCCCAGCATTTT. The chain joins TRBV30 to TRBJ1-5; no reliable D call. This CDR3 comprises 12 residues. V dropped 0 bases and J dropped 6 bases, with 6 bases sitting between them. CDR1 GTSNPN and CDR2 SVGIG come from the germline V gene (reference sequence).

This clone has more than one count but fewer than ten. The chain carries TRBV15 and TRBJ1-5; D gene uncertain. V shed 3 bases and J shed 8 bases, with 23 bases lying between them. From germline, CDR1 is LNHNV and CDR2 YYDKDF (reference sequence). This CDR3 is built from 17 residues. The CDR3 DNA reads as TGTGCCACCAGCAGCCTACTAAGCCCCTCCGGGAGAGAGCCCCAGCATTTT. Its translation: CATSSLLSPSGREPQHF.

The chain employs TRBV7-9 and TRBJ1-2, with D possibly being TRBD1 (6 bases). Deletions cut 3 bases from V and 4 bases from J, with 12 bases between. The CDR3 contains 14 residues. Germline-derived CDR1 and CDR2 are SEHNR and FQNEAQ (reference sequence). DNA for the CDR3: TGTGCCAGCAGCTTTGCAGGGGAGACCTATGGCTACACCTTC. This encodes CASSFAGETYGYTF.

The gene calls are TRBV7-8 and TRBJ2-2, with D unresolved. The germline CDR1 and CDR2 sequences are SGHVS and FQNEAQ. V lost 4 bases and J lost 1, with 13 bases in between. CDR3 length: 16 amino acids. Here the CDR3 reads CASSSLQRLNTGELFF. In DNA form, the CDR3 reads TGTGCCAGCAGCTCCCTCCAAAGACTGAACACCGGGGAGCTGTTTTTT.

This clone was seen a handful of times. The DNA for the CDR3 is TGCAGCGTTGCGGGACTCAGCTCCTACGAGCAGTACTTC. Amino acids: CSVAGLSSYEQYF. The V call is TRBV29-1, the J call TRBJ2-7; a possible D gene is TRBD2 (6 bases). Germline loops: CDR1 SQVTM, CDR2 ANQGSEA. V gave up 4 bases and J gave up 0 bases, with 10 bases separating them. CDR3 length equals 13 residues.

The V and J genes are TRBV5-1 and TRBJ1-1, with 11 bases matching TRBD1. CDR3 length: 14 residues. V trimming: 3 bases; J trimming: 4 bases; junction bases outside the gene matches: 2. In germline, CDR1 is SGHRS, CDR2 YFSETQ. CDR3 DNA: TGCGCCAGCAGCTGGGGGACAGGGGGCACTGAAGCTTTCTTT. This codes for CASSWGTGGTEAFF.

This clone turned up a few times. In nucleotides, the CDR3 is TGCGCCAGCAGCTTAAACTCCCGACAGGGGTTGAACACTGAAGCTTTCTTT. Translating gives CASSLNSRQGLNTEAFF. The V and J genes are TRBV5-1 and TRBJ1-1; 8 bases match TRBD1. The V gene's germline CDR1 is SGHRS and CDR2 YFSETQ. The V gene end was trimmed by 2 bases and the J gene end by 0 bases; junction bases not matched to a gene: 9. The CDR3 spans 17 residues.

This clone was recorded a few times. This sequence joins TRBV11-2 and TRBJ2-1, with no clear D. CDR1 and CDR2 from the germline V gene are SGHAT and FQNNGV. The V and J ends lost 5 bases and 9 bases respectively, with 14 bases between them. The CDR3 is 13 amino acids. CDR3 DNA: TGTGCCAGCAGCCCCGCGTCCGTCGGTGAGCAGTTCTTC. Translated: CASSPASVGEQFF.

This clone came up a few times. The rearrangement joins TRBV12-5 to TRBJ2-6; D uncertain. CDR1 is LGHNT and CDR2 is FRNRAP in the germline V gene. The ends were cut back, 1 base at V and 0 bases at J, with 4 bases in the middle. The CDR3 is made up of 15 amino acids. The CDR3 loop is CASGLGSSGANVLTF. Written as DNA, the CDR3 is TGTGCTAGTGGTTTGGGTAGCTCTGGGGCCAACGTCCTGACTTTC.

V and J are TRBV5-1 and TRBJ1-1, with D possibly being TRBD1 (5 bases). The V and J ends lost 7 bases and 0 bases respectively, with 10 bases between them. CDR3 length equals 13 residues. The germline V gene encodes CDR1 SGHRS and CDR2 YFSETQ. CDR3 bases: TGCGCCAGCGGATGGGGCCTGAACACTGAAGCTTTCTTT. This gives the protein CASGWGLNTEAFF.

This clone was observed a handful of times. The CDR3 DNA follows: TGTGCCTGGAGATGGTTAGGGGTCACTGAAGCTTTCTTT. Amino acids: CAWRWLGVTEAFF. V is TRBV30 and J is TRBJ1-1, with D possibly being TRBD1 (5 bases). CDR3 length: 13 amino acids. CDR1 and CDR2 from the germline V gene are GTSNPN and SVGIG (reference sequence). V was pared by 3 bases and J by 4 bases, with 12 bases between.

The rearrangement uses TRBV15 and TRBJ2-7; D is possibly TRBD2 (6 bases). Germline lookup yields CDR1 LNHNV and CDR2 YYDKDF (reference sequence). The CDR3 has 13 residues. The germline V and J ends were trimmed by 3 bases and 4 bases, with 10 bases remaining between them. The CDR3 protein is CATSRDGTYEQYF. Here the CDR3 DNA reads TGTGCCACCAGCAGGGACGGGACTTACGAGCAGTACTTC.

The chain uses TRBV7-2 and TRBJ2-5, with 8 positions matching TRBD1. CDR3 length equals 15 residues. V lost 0 bases to trimming and J lost 1 base; unmatched junction nucleotides: 1. Per the germline V gene, CDR1 is SGHTA and CDR2 is FQGNSA. This CDR3 reads CASSLAQGAQETQYF. Here the CDR3 DNA reads TGTGCCAGCAGCTTAGCGCAGGGGGCCCAAGAGACCCAGTACTTC.

V is TRBV7-2 and J is TRBJ2-3; TRBD1 might be the D (6 bases). This CDR3 contains 13 residues. V lost 4 bases and J 3 bases, leaving 8 bases between the germline ends. Germline assignment: CDR1 SGHTA and CDR2 FQGNSA. The CDR3 sequence is CASSSTGTDTQYF. For the CDR3, the DNA is TGTGCCAGCAGCTCAACAGGGACAGATACGCAGTATTTT.

The chain carries TRBV18 and TRBJ2-7, with TRBD2 matching over 7 bases. The V and J ends lost 3 bases and 6 bases, in that order; junction bases with no gene match: 5. The CDR3 has 13 residues. Germline CDR1 and CDR2: KGHSH and LQKENI. CDR3: CASSPGTTLEQYF. CDR3 DNA sequence: TGTGCCAGCTCACCGGGGACTACCCTCGAGCAGTACTTC.

The V call is TRBV9, the J call TRBJ2-1, with TRBD2 identical over 10 bases. This CDR3 region has 16 residues. With 2 bases clipped from V and 3 bases from J, the junction kept 5 bases outside the gene matches. CDR1 and CDR2 (germline): SGDLS, YYNGEE. The chain's CDR3 is CASSVSSGRVYNEQFF. The CDR3 coding sequence is TGTGCCAGCAGCGTGTCCAGCGGGAGGGTCTACAATGAGCAGTTCTTC.

This chain connects TRBV9 to TRBJ2-2; 7 bases are a match to TRBD1. Losses at the gene ends were 7 bases for V and 0 bases for J; bases not matched to a gene: 0. CDR3 length equals 13 residues. CDR1 and CDR2 (germline): SGDLS, YYNGEE. The CDR3 reads CASGTANTGELFF. The CDR3 nucleotides read TGTGCCAGCGGGACAGCGAACACCGGGGAGCTGTTTTTT.

The gene calls are TRBV5-1 and TRBJ2-5; TRBD1 aligns across 9 bases. J gave up 2 bases and V 0 bases, and 2 bases lay outside the gene matches. The V gene's germline CDR1 is SGHRS and CDR2 YFSETQ. This CDR3 is 15 amino acids long. CDR3 nucleotides: TGCGCCAGCAGCTTGGGGGACAGGGTTCAAGAGACCCAGTACTTC. It encodes CASSLGDRVQETQYF.

The rearrangement links TRBV7-9 to TRBJ1-3; TRBD1 aligns across 10 bases. The CDR3 length is 17 residues. V gave up 0 bases and J gave up 3 bases; unmatched junction bases: 5. CDR1 and CDR2 from the germline V gene are SEHNR and FQNEAQ (reference sequence). This chain's CDR3 is CASSLARDRGNGNTIYF. As DNA, the CDR3 is TGTGCCAGCAGCTTAGCGCGGGACAGGGGAAATGGAAACACCATATATTTT.

This clone showed up just a few times. The chain recombines TRBV5-4 with TRBJ1-1, with 8 bases matching TRBD1. Germline V gives CDR1 SGHNT, CDR2 YYREEE (reference sequence). The CDR3 length is 14 residues. V lost 4 bases to trimming and J lost 4 bases; unmatched junction nucleotides: 6. CDR3 in DNA: TGTGCCAGCAGCCGCTTCACAGGGGGCACTGAAGCTTTCTTT. Protein product: CASSRFTGGTEAFF.